This paragraph reports one T cell receptor beta chain. This record comes from a study of cytomegalovirus exposure and HLA in healthy donors. TCRdb's table, derived via immunoSEQ multiplex PCR, lists solely in-frame clones and lacks some. The profile shows roughly 150,000 clones, just under 85% of them singletons. The V segment lost 3 bases and the J segment 2 bases; nucleotides outside the gene matches: 3. Germline V gene lookup returns CDR1 MNHEY and CDR2 SMNVEV (reference sequence). This CDR3 has 14 residues. The specimen sequenced was PBMCs. This clonotype was sampled from a young man in good health and CMV-seropositive. This rearrangement joins TRBV27 to TRBJ1-2, with 7 nucleotides matching TRBD1. CDR3 DNA: TGTGCCAGCAGTTTTGACAGGGCGAACTATGGCTACACCTTC. Translation gives CASSFDRANYGYTF.